These 19 T cell receptor beta chains were all obtained from the same sample, sequenced in a study of identical twins. TCRdb passed the 5' RACE reads through MiXCR, listing each CDR3 protein once. The sample has about 520,000 distinct CDR3 sequences; less than 25% are singletons. These data were also reused for a study on T cells expressing NK-cell markers.

Sequencing used CD4+ T cells sorted from blood. The receptor source for this set is a woman aged 18 to 35 in good health.

This clonotype came up a few times. The chain employs TRBV3-1 and TRBJ2-7; either TRBD1 or TRBD2 may fit D (5 bases each). Trimming stripped 4 bases from V and 3 bases from J, with 19 bases between. Per germline, CDR1 LGHDT and CDR2 YNNKEL (reference sequence). This CDR3 spans 16 amino acids. CDR3 residues: CASSLGPGTESYEQYF. CDR3 nucleotide sequence: TGTGCCAGCAGCCTAGGACCCGGGACGGAGAGCTACGAGCAGTACTTC.

This sequence joins TRBV10-3 and TRBJ1-6; 7 bases align to TRBD1. The CDR3 is 13 amino acids. J gave up 7 bases and V 7 bases, and 4 bases lay outside the gene matches. Germline assignment: CDR1 ENHRY and CDR2 SYGVKD. The CDR3 protein is CAITRDSNSPLHF. The CDR3 DNA is TGTGCCATCACTCGGGACAGCAATTCACCCCTCCACTTT.

In its sample, this clonotype was seen once. The V call is TRBV5-1, the J call TRBJ2-7; 13 nucleotides agree with TRBD2. From germline, CDR1 is SGHRS and CDR2 YFSETQ. The CDR3 is made up of 16 amino acids. After removal of 4 bases from V and 2 bases from J, the junction contained 6 bases not matched to a gene. The CDR3 loop reads CASSPGLAGATYEQYF. The DNA of the CDR3 is TGCGCCAGCAGCCCCGGACTAGCGGGGGCCACCTACGAGCAGTACTTC.

This clonotype occurred a few times. This rearrangement joins TRBV29-1 to TRBJ1-1; 7 bases are a match to TRBD1. CDR1 SQVTM and CDR2 ANQGSEA come from the germline V gene. CDR3 length equals 9 residues. CDR3 in DNA: TGCAGTGGGGACAGTCAAGCTTTCTTT. Its protein is CSGDSQAFF.

The V and J genes are TRBV5-1 and TRBJ2-3; TRBD2 aligns across 13 bases. Germline trimming cut 2 bases from V and 0 bases from J; bases unmatched to any gene: 12. Germline lookup yields CDR1 SGHRS and CDR2 YFSETQ. The CDR3 has 20 residues. The CDR3 spells CASSLELPGLAGISTDTQYF. The DNA of the CDR3 is TGCGCCAGCAGCTTAGAATTACCGGGACTAGCGGGGATTAGCACAGATACGCAGTATTTT.

The V call is TRBV7-6, the J call TRBJ2-5, with a possible D match to TRBD2 (5 bases). CDR1 is SGHVS, CDR2 FNYEAQ, per germline. The germline V and J ends were trimmed by 5 bases and 1 base, with 14 bases remaining between them. The CDR3 totals 15 residues. CDR3 region: CASSRRPGSQETQYF. DNA of the CDR3: TGTGCCAGCAGCCGTCGACCGGGAAGCCAAGAGACCCAGTACTTC. The full variable domain, in which reference TRBV7-6 and TRBJ2-5 provide the parts outside the CDR3, is GAGVSQSPRYKVTKRGQDVALRCDPISGHVSLYWYRQALGQGPEFLTYFNYEAQQDKSGLPNDRFSAERPEGSISTLTIQRTEQRDSAMYRCASSRRPGSQETQYFGPGTRLLVL.

The sample holds a few counts of this clonotype. The J gene is TRBJ2-5, the V gene TRBV7-8; unclear D gene. Germline V gene lookup returns CDR1 SGHVS and CDR2 FQNEAQ. Deletions cut 0 bases from V and 5 bases from J, with 10 bases between. The CDR3 extends over 14 amino acids. The CDR3 spells CASSLAIGLETQYF. In DNA, the CDR3 is TGTGCCAGCAGCTTAGCTATAGGGTTGGAGACCCAGTACTTC.

CDR3 DNA sequence: TGTGCCAGCACCTCGGGAAATTCACCCCTCCACTTT. Protein product: CASTSGNSPLHF. The genes are TRBV6-6 and TRBJ1-6; D remains unclear. Germline-derived CDR1 and CDR2 are MNHNY and SVGAGI (reference sequence). V was cut by 7 bases and J by 7 bases, with 8 bases left in between. CDR3 size: 12 residues.

The chain combines TRBV6-2 or TRBV6-3 with TRBJ2-1, with 15 bases aligning to TRBD2. J was trimmed by 6 bases and V by 5 bases; bases with no gene match: 8. Per the germline V gene, CDR1 is MNHEY and CDR2 is SVGEGT. There are 17 residues in the CDR3. The CDR3 sequence is CASSLRGLAGGRNEQFF. In DNA form, the CDR3 reads TGTGCCAGCAGTCTAAGGGGACTAGCGGGAGGACGCAATGAGCAGTTCTTC.

The table lists this clonotype with a few counts. CDR3 residues: CATTSTGTPGSYGYTF. CDR3 DNA: TGTGCCACCACCTCCACGGGCACCCCGGGGAGCTATGGCTACACCTTC. This chain links TRBV24-1 with TRBJ1-2, with no clear D. CDR1 and CDR2 (germline): KGHDR, SFDVKD. Trimming took off 8 bases at V and 4 bases at J, with 22 bases between the two ends. The CDR3 extends over 16 amino acids.

As concerns this clonotype: At one end the junction does not follow the germline gene, possibly because of a read error. The rearrangement uses TRBV3-1 and TRBJ1-2; 7 positions agree with TRBD1. Germline assignment: CDR1 LGHDT and CDR2 YNNKEL (reference sequence). The CDR3 is 14 residues long. The CDR3 protein is CASSQEDRRATRLF. In DNA, the CDR3 is TGTGCCAGCAGCCAAGAGGACAGGCGGGCCACCCGTTTATTC.

V and J are TRBV30 and TRBJ1-1; D not resolved. V lost 0 bases to trimming and J lost 4 bases, with 9 bases between them. Germline V gene data show CDR1 as GTSNPN and CDR2 as SVGIG (reference sequence). CDR3 size: 13 residues. The CDR3 DNA follows: TGTGCCTGGAGTGTGATGGAAGTCACTGAAGCTTTCTTT. Amino acids: CAWSVMEVTEAFF.

The rearrangement joins TRBV5-1 to TRBJ1-5, with unresolved D. The CDR3 consists of 13 residues. The V gene's germline CDR1 is SGHRS and CDR2 YFSETQ. V was clipped by 5 bases and J by 5 bases, with 11 bases between them. DNA for the CDR3: TGCGCCAGCAGACACCCCCGGGATCAGCCCCAGCATTTT. Residues: CASRHPRDQPQHF.

The V call is TRBV7-2, the J call TRBJ2-3, with D perhaps being TRBD1 or TRBD2 (6 bases each). This CDR3 region has 12 residues. The germline CDR1 and CDR2 sequences are SGHTA and FQGNSA. Trimming pared 1 base from V and 11 bases from J, leaving 10 bases between. The CDR3, as DNA: TGTGCCAGCAGCTTAGGGGGGCGGGGGCAGTATTTT. Encoded protein: CASSLGGRGQYF.

The sample holds many counts of this clonotype. Written as DNA, the CDR3 is TGCGCCAGCAGCCCAAGGCGAAGGGAGAACACTGAAGCTTTCTTT. This gives the protein CASSPRRRENTEAFF. The gene calls are TRBV5-1 and TRBJ1-1; D is unclear. The CDR3 loop spans 15 amino acids. V was trimmed by 4 bases and J by 1 base, leaving 14 bases between them. Germline V gene lookup returns CDR1 SGHRS and CDR2 YFSETQ. The full variable domain, with the rest looked up from reference TRBV5-1 and TRBJ1-1, is KAGVTQTPRYLIKTRGQQVTLSCSPISGHRSVSWYQQTPGQGLQFLFEYFSETQRNKGNFPGRFSGRQFSNSRSEMNVSTLELGDSALYLCASSPRRRENTEAFFGQGTRLTVV.

A few counts support this clonotype. The V call is TRBV10-3, the J call TRBJ2-3; 9 bases align to TRBD1. This CDR3 spans 13 amino acids. The J segment lost 4 bases and the V segment lost 11 bases, leaving 7 bases of the junction unmatched. Germline CDR1 reads ENHRY; CDR2 reads SYGVKD. This chain's CDR3 is CAAGTGKADTQYF. CDR3 nucleotide sequence: TGTGCCGCCGGGACAGGGAAGGCAGATACGCAGTATTTT.

This clonotype was seen a few times. The chain employs TRBV6-2 or TRBV6-3 and TRBJ2-7; the match to TRBD1 covers 9 bases. Looked up from germline, CDR1 is MNHEY and CDR2 is SVGEGT. The V gene end was trimmed by 8 bases and the J gene end by 5 bases; junction bases not matched to a gene: 4. The CDR3 spans 12 residues. The CDR3, as DNA: TGTGCCAGCGGACAGGGGAACCACGAGCAGTACTTC. Translation gives CASGQGNHEQYF.

The chain joins TRBV12-3 or TRBV12-4 to TRBJ2-2; D unresolved. V gave up 3 bases and J gave up 5 bases, with 7 bases separating them. This CDR3 contains 13 residues. DNA for the CDR3: TGTGCCAGCAGTTTCAAGGGAACCGGGGAGCTGTTTTTT. This gives the protein CASSFKGTGELFF.

This clonotype was found a few times. V and J are TRBV20-1 and TRBJ1-2; possibly TRBD1 for D (5 bases). This CDR3 contains 11 residues. V was clipped by 5 bases and J by 10 bases, with 14 bases between them. The germline gives CDR1 DFQATT, CDR2 SNEGSKA (reference sequence). The CDR3 DNA reads as TGCAGTGCTCCGGGGCCCACTGCCTACACCTTC. It is translated as CSAPGPTAYTF.